These 30 T cell receptor beta chains were all obtained from the same sample, sequenced in a study of T-cell reconstitution after alpha-beta-depleted transplantation in children. The authors prepared the TCRbeta library with unique molecular identifiers. TCRdb itself ran the PCR reads through MiXCR, one entry per CDR3 protein. The sample records over 200,000 distinct CDR3 sequences, roughly 8.1% being singletons. Sequencing was performed on PBMCs, mostly from graft donor cells, taken 360 days after TCRalphabeta/CD19-depleted stem cell transplant. These receptors all come from a male patient between 2 and 15 years old who had a stem cell transplant for acute myeloid leukemia, so the T cells may come from the graft donor.

V is TRBV19 and J is TRBJ1-2, with a weak D call TRBD1 (6 bases). Trimming took off 4 bases at V and 13 bases at J, with 16 bases between the two ends. The CDR3 is 12 residues long. Germline V CDR1 and CDR2: LNHDA, SQIVND (reference sequence). This CDR3 is CASSTTTGVRTF. CDR3 nucleotide sequence: TGTGCCAGTAGTACGACGACAGGTGTCCGCACCTTC.

The V call is TRBV20-1, the J call TRBJ2-3, with a tentative D call TRBD2 (5 bases). Trimming pared 3 bases from V and 7 bases from J, leaving 14 bases between. CDR3 length: 13 amino acids. The germline V gene has CDR1 DFQATT and CDR2 SNEGSKA (reference sequence). CDR3 DNA: TGCAGTGCTAGCCTTCCGACGGGATATACGCAGTATTTT. Residues: CSASLPTGYTQYF.

This clonotype was counted between two and nine times. The V call is TRBV7-2, the J call TRBJ1-5; possible D gene TRBD1, 6 bases. The V and J ends lost 4 bases and 4 bases respectively, with 17 bases between them. Germline CDR1 and CDR2: SGHTA and FQGNSA. The CDR3 consists of 16 residues. CDR3: CASSSNRDTGNQPQHF. CDR3 DNA: TGTGCCAGCAGCTCCAACCGGGACACGGGTAATCAGCCCCAGCATTTT. Based on the CDR3 plus reference TRBV7-2 and TRBJ1-5, the full variable domain is GAGVSQSPSNKVTEKGKDVELRCDPISGHTALYWYRQSLGQGLEFLIYFQGNSAPDKSGLPSDRFSAERTGGSVSTLTIQRTQQEDSAVYLCASSSNRDTGNQPQHFGDGTRLSIL.

In its sample, this clonotype was seen a few times. V gene TRBV7-9 combines with J gene TRBJ2-1, with 9 positions matching TRBD2. Germline assignment: CDR1 SEHNR and CDR2 FQNEAQ (reference sequence). The CDR3 sequence is 15 residues long. V was clipped by 1 base and J by 6 bases; unmatched bases: 4. The CDR3 is CASSLVAGEGNEQFF. CDR3 nucleotides: TGTGCCAGCAGCTTAGTAGCGGGAGAGGGCAATGAGCAGTTCTTC. The full variable domain, in which reference TRBV7-9 and TRBJ2-1 provide the parts outside the CDR3, is DTGVSQNPRHKITKRGQNVTFRCDPISEHNRLYWYRQTLGQGPEFLTYFQNEAQLEKSRLLSDRFSAERPKGSFSTLEIQRTEQGDSAMYLCASSLVAGEGNEQFFGPGTRLTVL.

This clonotype was found a few times. V usage is TRBV7-2 and J usage is TRBJ1-2; tentative D call: TRBD1 (5 bases). Trimming stripped 2 bases from V and 1 base from J, with 8 bases between. Germline CDR1 SGHTA, CDR2 FQGNSA. This CDR3 contains 14 residues. The CDR3 loop reads CASSLLGLNYGYTF. CDR3 DNA sequence: TGTGCCAGCAGCTTACTGGGGCTTAACTATGGCTACACCTTC.

This clonotype was counted a single time. This rearrangement joins TRBV7-2 to TRBJ2-7, with 7 bases lining up with TRBD2. Germline CDR1 SGHTA, CDR2 FQGNSA. This CDR3 has 14 residues. J lost 0 bases, V lost 6 bases, and 5 bases had no gene match. As DNA, the CDR3 is TGTGCCAGCAGAGCCGCTAGCGGCTCCTACGAGCAGTACTTC. Translated: CASRAASGSYEQYF.

The chain combines TRBV5-1 with TRBJ2-1; 8 nucleotides align to TRBD1. The CDR3 is 16 amino acids. J gave up 4 bases and V 0 bases, and 6 bases lay outside the gene matches. The germline V gene encodes CDR1 SGHRS and CDR2 YFSETQ. The CDR3 DNA follows: TGCGCCAGCAGCTTGGGGGGCCAGGGGGCGTACAATGAGCAGTTCTTC. It is translated as CASSLGGQGAYNEQFF. Using reference TRBV5-1 and TRBJ2-1 for the parts outside the CDR3, the full variable domain is KAGVTQTPRYLIKTRGQQVTLSCSPISGHRSVSWYQQTPGQGLQFLFEYFSETQRNKGNFPGRFSGRQFSNSRSEMNVSTLELGDSALYLCASSLGGQGAYNEQFFGPGTRLTVL.

In its sample, this clonotype was seen a few times. An end of the junction does not agree with germline; a read error may underlie this. The chain employs TRBV10-3 and TRBJ1-2, with D unresolved. The CDR3 runs 11 residues. Germline lookup yields CDR1 ENHRY and CDR2 SYGVKD. This CDR3 is CAISESGSGSF. DNA of the CDR3: TGTGCCATCAGTGAGTCGGGATCCGGGAGCTTC.

This clonotype has ten or more counts. The genes are TRBV20-1 and TRBJ1-4, with D possibly being TRBD1 (6 bases). The V gene's germline CDR1 is DFQATT and CDR2 SNEGSKA (reference sequence). The CDR3 is 14 amino acids. V was shortened by 0 bases and J by 8 bases, with 13 bases between the two germline ends. The CDR3 region is CSARDDKGGEKLFF. The CDR3 nucleotides are TGCAGTGCTAGAGACGACAAAGGGGGGGAAAAACTGTTTTTT.

This clonotype has more than one count but fewer than ten. The CDR3 DNA sequence: TGTGCCAGCAGCGAAAAACCTTACGAGCAGTACTTC. Its protein is CASSEKPYEQYF. This chain joins TRBV7-6 and TRBJ2-7; D call uncertain. Germline CDR1 and CDR2: SGHVS and FNYEAQ. V was shortened by 5 bases and J by 4 bases, with 9 bases between the two germline ends. There are 12 residues in the CDR3.

This clonotype turned up a few times. The CDR3 coding sequence is TGCAGTGCTAGAAACCAGAACACCGGGGAGCTGTTTTTT. Its translation is CSARNQNTGELFF. The chain carries TRBV20-1 and TRBJ2-2; D is unclear. The germline CDR1 and CDR2 sequences are DFQATT and SNEGSKA (reference sequence). The V end was cut by 2 bases, the J end by 1 base, with 5 bases between. This CDR3 region has 13 residues.

This clonotype appeared a few times. The rearrangement links TRBV7-3 to TRBJ2-3; the D gene is possibly TRBD2 (6 bases). V gave up 1 base and J gave up 6 bases, with 11 bases separating them. CDR1 and CDR2 (germline): SGHTA, FQGTGA. CDR3 size: 14 residues. CDR3 nucleotides: TGTGCCAGCAGCTTAAGGAGGGGACCGGATACGCAGTATTTT. Protein product: CASSLRRGPDTQYF.

The gene calls are TRBV20-1 and TRBJ1-1; possibly TRBD1 for D (5 bases). CDR1 is DFQATT, CDR2 SNEGSKA, per germline (reference sequence). The CDR3 covers 12 residues. V was shortened by 4 bases and J by 2 bases, with 8 bases between the two germline ends. CDR3 DNA: TGCAGTGCTACTGGGGCCAACACTGAAGCTTTCTTT. This gives the protein CSATGANTEAFF.

The chain carries TRBV9 and TRBJ2-1; TRBD2 agrees at 8 bases. Trimming cost V 1 base and J 9 bases; bases outside gene matches: 9. CDR3 length: 15 amino acids. Germline-derived CDR1 and CDR2 are SGDLS and YYNGEE. In nucleotides, the CDR3 is TGTGCCAGCAGCGTAAGACGGGGGGGGGCCGGTGAGCAGTTCTTC. This gives the protein CASSVRRGGAGEQFF.

This clonotype was counted a few times. The rearrangement links TRBV7-9 to TRBJ2-1, with a tentative D call TRBD2 (6 bases). V lost 0 bases, J lost 3 bases, and 12 bases lay in between. The CDR3 sequence is 16 residues long. The germline CDR1 and CDR2 sequences are SEHNR and FQNEAQ (reference sequence). The CDR3 DNA sequence: TGTGCCAGCAGCTTAGCTCGCGGAGGGGACTACAATGAGCAGTTCTTC. Translating it yields CASSLARGGDYNEQFF. Variable domain in full (rest from reference TRBV7-9 and TRBJ2-1): DTGVSQNPRHKITKRGQNVTFRCDPISEHNRLYWYRQTLGQGPEFLTYFQNEAQLEKSRLLSDRFSAERPKGSFSTLEIQRTEQGDSAMYLCASSLARGGDYNEQFFGPGTRLTVL.

Ten or more counts support this clonotype. The chain recombines TRBV5-1 with TRBJ2-2, with a tentative D call TRBD2 (5 bases). With 0 bases removed from V and 5 bases from J, the gap between germline ends came to 5 bases. Germline CDR1 reads SGHRS; CDR2 reads YFSETQ. The CDR3 loop spans 13 amino acids. CDR3 nucleotides: TGCGCCAGCAGCTTGGGGACTACCGGGGAGCTGTTTTTT. This gives the protein CASSLGTTGELFF. The full variable domain, with the rest looked up from reference TRBV5-1 and TRBJ2-2, is KAGVTQTPRYLIKTRGQQVTLSCSPISGHRSVSWYQQTPGQGLQFLFEYFSETQRNKGNFPGRFSGRQFSNSRSEMNVSTLELGDSALYLCASSLGTTGELFFGEGSRLTVL.

At least ten counts were recorded for this clonotype. This chain joins TRBV7-9 and TRBJ2-1; D remains ambiguous. The V gene lost 5 bases and the J gene lost 8 bases, with 16 bases spanning the gap. The CDR3 runs to 14 residues. Germline V CDR1 and CDR2: SEHNR, FQNEAQ (reference sequence). CDR3 residues: CASSPPGYFHEQFF. Written as DNA, the CDR3 is TGTGCCAGCAGCCCGCCCGGCTACTTCCATGAGCAGTTCTTC.

The gene calls are TRBV12-3 or TRBV12-4 and TRBJ2-2; D not certain. The length of the CDR3 is 13 residues. V lost 7 bases to trimming and J lost 5 bases, with 11 bases between them. This CDR3 is CASTPGRTGELFF. The CDR3 coding sequence is TGTGCCAGCACCCCTGGACGTACCGGGGAGCTGTTTTTT.

This clonotype was detected ten times or more. The chain links TRBV7-9 to TRBJ2-3; D ambiguous. Germline CDR1 SEHNR, CDR2 FQNEAQ (reference sequence). Trimming removed 7 bases at V and 2 bases at J, with 7 bases between. This CDR3 is 12 amino acids long. CDR3 loop: CASTLNTDTQYF. CDR3 sequence (DNA): TGTGCCAGCACCTTGAACACAGATACGCAGTATTTT.

This clonotype was seen at least ten times. V gene TRBV5-1 combines with J gene TRBJ2-3; D may be TRBD2 (7 bases). Germline CDR1 is SGHRS and CDR2 is YFSETQ. V lost 7 bases to trimming and J lost 3 bases, with 12 bases between them. The CDR3 consists of 13 residues. The DNA of the CDR3 is TGCGCCAGCTCCGGGGGGCAGACAGATACGCAGTATTTT. This codes for CASSGGQTDTQYF.

This clonotype came up a few times. The V call is TRBV5-1, the J call TRBJ2-5, with D unresolved. With 5 bases removed from V and 1 base from J, the gap between germline ends came to 12 bases. Germline V gives CDR1 SGHRS, CDR2 YFSETQ. This CDR3 region has 14 residues. The CDR3 protein is CASSLRRFQETQYF. Written as DNA, the CDR3 is TGCGCCAGCAGTCTCAGAAGATTCCAAGAGACCCAGTACTTC.

The table lists this clonotype with a few counts. V usage is TRBV7-2 and J usage is TRBJ2-3, with 15 bases identical to TRBD2. The CDR3 is 14 residues long. Losses at the gene ends were 4 bases for V and 14 bases for J; bases not matched to a gene: 7. Germline assignment: CDR1 SGHTA and CDR2 FQGNSA. CDR3 bases: TGTGCCAGCAGCTATACGGGACTAGCGGGGGGTGGGTATTTT. Encoded protein: CASSYTGLAGGGYF.

The chain has TRBV18 and TRBJ1-2, with D perhaps matching TRBD1 (5 bases). CDR1 and CDR2 (germline): KGHSH, LQKENI. This CDR3 spans 15 amino acids. The V end lost 4 bases, the J end lost 5 bases, and 17 bases lay between the germline ends. The CDR3 reads CASSLLVGVGYGYTF. Here the CDR3 DNA reads TGTGCCAGCTCACTCCTTGTAGGGGTAGGGTATGGCTACACCTTC. The full variable domain, rest sourced from reference TRBV18 and TRBJ1-2, is NAGVMQNPRHLVRRRGQEARLRCSPMKGHSHVYWYRQLPEEGLKFMVYLQKENIIDESGMPKERFSAEFPKEGPSILRIQQVVRGDSAAYFCASSLLVGVGYGYTFGSGTRLTVV.

This clonotype was observed a handful of times. The rearrangement uses TRBV12-3 or TRBV12-4 and TRBJ2-7; a possible D gene is TRBD2 (6 bases). The CDR3 has 13 amino acids. The germline V and J ends were trimmed by 2 bases and 5 bases, with 10 bases remaining between them. The CDR3 DNA follows: TGTGCCAGCAGTTTACTGGAGGGTCACGAGCAGTACGTC. This gives the protein CASSLLEGHEQYV.

The sample holds a few counts of this clonotype. Here the CDR3 reads CATSTDPAGRGYTF. The DNA of the CDR3 is TGTGCCACCAGCACAGATCCGGCAGGGCGTGGCTACACCTTC. This chain links TRBV15 with TRBJ1-2, with D maybe TRBD1 (5 bases). This CDR3 contains 14 residues. V lost 4 bases and J 7 bases, leaving 16 bases between the germline ends. The germline V gene has CDR1 LNHNV and CDR2 YYDKDF (reference sequence). Using reference TRBV15 and TRBJ1-2 for the parts outside the CDR3, the full variable domain is DAMVIQNPRYQVTQFGKPVTLSCSQTLNHNVMYWYQQKSSQAPKLLFHYYDKDFNNEADTPDNFQSRRPNTSFCFLDIRSPGLGDTAMYLCATSTDPAGRGYTFGSGTRLTVV.

This clonotype has more than one count but fewer than ten. V usage is TRBV10-3 and J usage is TRBJ1-1, with 10 bases that match TRBD1. Trimming cost V 6 bases and J 1 base; bases outside gene matches: 5. There are 15 residues in the CDR3. Germline values: CDR1 ENHRY, CDR2 SYGVKD. CDR3 region: CAISRDRGTNTEAFF. The CDR3, as DNA: TGTGCCATCAGCCGGGACAGGGGAACGAACACTGAAGCTTTCTTT.

The chain combines TRBV6-5 with TRBJ1-1; D remains unclear. With 0 bases removed from V and 0 bases from J, the gap between germline ends came to 5 bases. Germline loops: CDR1 MNHEY, CDR2 SVGAGI. The CDR3 is 14 residues long. CDR3 coding DNA: TGTGCCAGCAGTTACTCGGCCTTGAACACTGAAGCTTTCTTT. It yields the protein CASSYSALNTEAFF.

This clonotype was seen repeatedly, ten times or more. The chain carries TRBV12-3 or TRBV12-4 and TRBJ1-2; the D gene is possibly TRBD1 (5 bases). V was cut by 3 bases and J by 7 bases, with 12 bases left in between. This CDR3 contains 13 residues. CDR3 loop: CASSFQGKRGYTF. CDR3 sequence (DNA): TGTGCCAGCAGTTTTCAGGGCAAACGTGGCTACACCTTC.

This clonotype was recorded a few times. The chain employs TRBV5-1 and TRBJ2-2; 7 nucleotides agree with TRBD1. Germline V CDR1 and CDR2: SGHRS, YFSETQ. The CDR3 consists of 16 residues. The V segment lost 1 base and the J segment 4 bases; nucleotides outside the gene matches: 7. The CDR3 DNA reads as TGCGCCAGCAGCTTGAACAGGGGCGGTGTCACCGGGGAGCTGTTTTTT. The encoded protein is CASSLNRGGVTGELFF.

The sample holds many counts of this clonotype. The chain combines TRBV6-5 with TRBJ1-2, with D perhaps TRBD1 (5 bases). The length of the CDR3 is 13 residues. CDR1 is MNHEY, CDR2 SVGAGI, per germline. V lost 7 bases to trimming and J lost 6 bases, with 15 bases between them. Here the CDR3 reads CASTSRQSHGYTF. The CDR3 DNA is TGTGCCAGCACCTCCAGACAGTCCCATGGCTACACCTTC.